This TCR beta chain originates from a study of T cells in localized non-small cell lung cancer. The CDR3 loop spans 13 amino acids. Germline V gene sequence: CDR1 LNHNV, CDR2 YYDKDF (reference sequence). Trimming stripped 6 bases from V and 9 bases from J, with 16 bases between. TCRdb's copy holds only in-frame clones and misses some; the assay was immunoSEQ multiplex PCR. The sample has about 21,000 clones, approximately 88% seen once. The clonotype comes from a male donor older than 55 with stage II lung adenocarcinoma. The sample here was peripheral blood mononuclear cells, taken before any cancer treatment. V gene TRBV15 combines with J gene TRBJ2-3, with D unresolved. This CDR3 is CATRASPKETQYF. In DNA form, the CDR3 reads TGTGCCACCAGAGCCTCTCCTAAGGAAACGCAGTATTTT.